These T cell receptor beta chains were read from a single sample in a study of blood T cell repertoires in COVID-19. Libraries were prepared by immunoSEQ multiplex PCR; TCRdb keeps only in-frame clonotypes and omits some of them. The table records 300,000 to 400,000 clones, approximately 87% of them present only once. The sequenced material came from peripheral blood. All receptors derive from a woman in her fifties or sixties with COVID-19, enrolled during active disease. Both conserved end residues are part of each CDR3. The order of the fields is CDR3 protein, CDR3 DNA, V gene, clone size, D gene, J gene. D genes are given only for firm matches. The size of a clone is reported for some rows only, either as once, few or many, or as a class for expanded clones.

CDR3aa: CASTMGPSGSTDTQYF
CDR3nt: TGCGCCAGCACGATGGGGCCTAGCGGGAGCACAGATACGCAGTATTTT
v_gene: TRBV5-1
abundance: NA
d_gene: TRBD2
j_gene: TRBJ2-3

CDR3aa: CASSLELAAEAQYF
CDR3nt: TGTGCCAGCAGCTTAGAACTAGCGGCGGAGGCGCAGTATTTT
v_gene: TRBV11-3
abundance: once
d_gene: TRBD2
j_gene: TRBJ2-3

CDR3aa: CASRLADRTYNEQFF
CDR3nt: TGTGCCAGCAGATTGGCGGACAGAACCTACAATGAGCAGTTCTTC
v_gene: TRBV28
abundance: NA
d_gene: NA
j_gene: TRBJ2-1

CDR3aa: CSAGEDYGYTF
CDR3nt: TGCAGTGCGGGGGAGGACTATGGCTACACCTTC
v_gene: TRBV20-1
abundance: NA
d_gene: NA
j_gene: TRBJ1-2

CDR3aa: CASSGGRNEKLFF
CDR3nt: TGTGCCAGCTCCGGGGGACGAAATGAAAAACTGTTTTTT
v_gene: TRBV5-6
abundance: NA
d_gene: NA
j_gene: TRBJ1-4

CDR3aa: CASGDRWNEKLFF
CDR3nt: TGTGCCAGCGGTGACAGATGGAATGAAAAACTGTTTTTT
v_gene: TRBV6-1
abundance: NA
d_gene: NA
j_gene: TRBJ1-4

CDR3aa: CASSGQGTSYEQYF
CDR3nt: TGTGCCAGCAGTGGACAGGGGACCTCCTACGAGCAGTACTTC
v_gene: TRBV2
abundance: NA
d_gene: TRBD1
j_gene: TRBJ2-7

CDR3aa: CASRGTATEAFF
CDR3nt: TGTGCCAGTCGCGGGACGGCTACTGAAGCTTTCTTT
v_gene: TRBV10-3
abundance: once
d_gene: NA
j_gene: TRBJ1-1

CDR3aa: CASSYRENTEAFF
CDR3nt: TGTGCCAGCAGCTACAGGGAAAACACTGAAGCTTTCTTT
v_gene: TRBV7-9
abundance: NA
d_gene: NA
j_gene: TRBJ1-1

CDR3aa: CASSGGDGTGTLYGYTF
CDR3nt: TGTGCCAGCAGCGGGGGGGACGGGACAGGGACGTTGTATGGCTACACCTTC
v_gene: TRBV5-4
abundance: NA
d_gene: TRBD1
j_gene: TRBJ1-2

CDR3aa: CASSQGGSAGELFF
CDR3nt: TGTGCCAGCAGCCAAGGAGGTTCGGCCGGGGAGCTGTTTTTT
v_gene: TRBV4-2
abundance: few
d_gene: NA
j_gene: TRBJ2-2

CDR3aa: CASSIVALADYEQYF
CDR3nt: TGTGCCAGTAGTATAGTAGCACTAGCGGACTACGAGCAGTACTTC
v_gene: TRBV19
abundance: NA
d_gene: TRBD2
j_gene: TRBJ2-7

CDR3aa: CASSFQAGGFNEQFF
CDR3nt: TGTGCCAGCAGCTTTCAAGCGGGAGGGTTCAATGAGCAGTTCTTC
v_gene: TRBV5-4
abundance: NA
d_gene: TRBD2
j_gene: TRBJ2-1

CDR3aa: CASSGETNEAFF
CDR3nt: TGCGCCAGCAGCGGGGAGACCAATGAAGCTTTCTTT
v_gene: TRBV5-1
abundance: NA
d_gene: NA
j_gene: TRBJ1-1